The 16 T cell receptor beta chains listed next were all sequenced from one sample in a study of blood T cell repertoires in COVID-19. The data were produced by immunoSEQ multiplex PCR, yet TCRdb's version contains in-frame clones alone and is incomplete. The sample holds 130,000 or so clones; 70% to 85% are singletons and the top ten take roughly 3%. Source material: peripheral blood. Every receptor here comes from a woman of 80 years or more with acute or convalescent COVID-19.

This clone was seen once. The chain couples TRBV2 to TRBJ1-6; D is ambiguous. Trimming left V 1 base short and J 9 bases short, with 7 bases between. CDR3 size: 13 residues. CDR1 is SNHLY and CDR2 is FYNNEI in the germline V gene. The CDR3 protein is CASSEGSLSPLHF. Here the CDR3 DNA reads TGTGCCAGCAGTGAAGGGTCACTTTCACCCCTCCACTTT.

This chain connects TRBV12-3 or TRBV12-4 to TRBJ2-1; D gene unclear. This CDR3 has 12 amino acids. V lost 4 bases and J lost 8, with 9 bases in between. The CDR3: CASSSLIYEQFF. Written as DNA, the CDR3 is TGTGCCAGCAGTTCTTTAATTTATGAGCAGTTCTTC.

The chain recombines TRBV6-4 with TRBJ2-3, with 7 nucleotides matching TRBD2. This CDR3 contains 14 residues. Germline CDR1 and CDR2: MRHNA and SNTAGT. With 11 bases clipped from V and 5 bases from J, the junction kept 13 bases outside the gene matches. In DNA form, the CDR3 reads TGTGCCGACTACTCCGGGCGGGGGAGAGATACGCAGTATTTT. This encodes CADYSGRGRDTQYF.

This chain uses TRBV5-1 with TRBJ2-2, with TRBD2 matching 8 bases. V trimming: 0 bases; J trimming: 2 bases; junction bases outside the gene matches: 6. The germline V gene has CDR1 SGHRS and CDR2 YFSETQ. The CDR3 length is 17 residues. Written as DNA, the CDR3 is TGCGCCAGCAGCTTGGCGGGGGGGCCTTCTAACACCGGGGAGCTGTTTTTT. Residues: CASSLAGGPSNTGELFF.

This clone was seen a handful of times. The CDR3 DNA reads as TGCGCCAGCAGCTGGGCGAGCGGGGTTGACGAGCAGTACTTC. Protein: CASSWASGVDEQYF. This rearrangement joins TRBV5-1 to TRBJ2-7; 7 bases agree with TRBD2. The length of the CDR3 is 14 residues. Trimming at V came to 3 bases and at J to 5 bases, leaving 8 bases not matched to a gene. From germline, CDR1 is SGHRS and CDR2 YFSETQ.

As DNA, the CDR3 is TGTGCCAGCAGCTTCAGGGGTTACGAGCAGTACTTC. Protein sequence: CASSFRGYEQYF. The chain is built from TRBV7-2 and TRBJ2-7, with D possibly being TRBD1 (6 bases). The CDR3 runs 12 residues. Looked up from germline, CDR1 is SGHTA and CDR2 is FQGNSA. Trimming stripped 3 bases from V and 4 bases from J, with 7 bases between.

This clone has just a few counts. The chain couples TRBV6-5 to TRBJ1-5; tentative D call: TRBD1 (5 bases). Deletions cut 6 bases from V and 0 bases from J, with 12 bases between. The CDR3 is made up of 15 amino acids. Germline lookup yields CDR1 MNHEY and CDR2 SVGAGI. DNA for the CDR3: TGTGCCAGCAGCTCGGACATCAATAGCAATCAGCCCCAGCATTTT. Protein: CASSSDINSNQPQHF.

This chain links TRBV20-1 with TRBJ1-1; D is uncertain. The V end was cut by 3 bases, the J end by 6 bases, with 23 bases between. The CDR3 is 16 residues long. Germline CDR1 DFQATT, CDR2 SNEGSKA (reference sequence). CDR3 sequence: CSASLASVWDPAEAFF. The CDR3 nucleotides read TGCAGTGCTAGTTTAGCGTCGGTTTGGGATCCGGCTGAAGCTTTCTTT.

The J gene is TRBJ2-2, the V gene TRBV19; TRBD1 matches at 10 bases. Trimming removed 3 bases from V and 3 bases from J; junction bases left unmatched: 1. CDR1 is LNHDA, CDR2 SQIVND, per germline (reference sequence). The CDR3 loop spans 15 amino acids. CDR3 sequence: CASSIDRGHTGELFF. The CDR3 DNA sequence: TGTGCCAGTAGTATTGACAGGGGGCACACCGGGGAGCTGTTTTTT.

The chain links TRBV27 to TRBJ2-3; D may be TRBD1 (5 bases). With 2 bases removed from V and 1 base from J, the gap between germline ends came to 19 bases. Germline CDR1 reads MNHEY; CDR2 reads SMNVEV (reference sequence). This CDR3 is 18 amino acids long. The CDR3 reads CASSLNIRQRMGTDTQYF. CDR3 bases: TGTGCCAGCAGTTTAAATATCCGACAGAGAATGGGCACAGATACGCAGTATTTT.

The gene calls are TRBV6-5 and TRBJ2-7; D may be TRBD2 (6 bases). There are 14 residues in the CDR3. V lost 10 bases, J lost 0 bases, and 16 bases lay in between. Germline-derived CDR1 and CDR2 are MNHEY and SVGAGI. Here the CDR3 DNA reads TGTGCCACCGTTTGGGCCGGGAGCTCCTACGAGCAGTACTTC. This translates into CATVWAGSSYEQYF.

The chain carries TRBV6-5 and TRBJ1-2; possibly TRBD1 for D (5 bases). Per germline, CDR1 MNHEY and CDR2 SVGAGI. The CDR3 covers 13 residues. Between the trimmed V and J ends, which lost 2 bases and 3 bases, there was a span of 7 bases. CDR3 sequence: CASSYLQDYGYTF. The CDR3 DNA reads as TGTGCCAGCAGTTACCTACAGGACTATGGCTACACCTTC.

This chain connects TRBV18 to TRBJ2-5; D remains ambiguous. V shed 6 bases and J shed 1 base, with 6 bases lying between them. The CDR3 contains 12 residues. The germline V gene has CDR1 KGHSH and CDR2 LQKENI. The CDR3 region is CASSPRQETQYF. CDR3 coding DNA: TGTGCCAGCTCCCCCCGCCAAGAGACCCAGTACTTC.

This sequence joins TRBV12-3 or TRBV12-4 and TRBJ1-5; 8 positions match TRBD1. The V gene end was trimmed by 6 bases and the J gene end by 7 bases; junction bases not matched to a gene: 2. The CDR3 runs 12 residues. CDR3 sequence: CASRWTGQPQHF. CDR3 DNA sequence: TGTGCCAGCAGATGGACAGGGCAGCCCCAGCATTTT.

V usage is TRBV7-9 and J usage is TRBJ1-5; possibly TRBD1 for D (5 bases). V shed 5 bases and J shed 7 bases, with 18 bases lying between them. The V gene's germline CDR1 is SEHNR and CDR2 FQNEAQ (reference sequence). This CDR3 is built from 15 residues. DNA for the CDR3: TGTGCCAGCAGCCCCTCCCGGGGGTTCAGCCAGCCCCAGCATTTT. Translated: CASSPSRGFSQPQHF.

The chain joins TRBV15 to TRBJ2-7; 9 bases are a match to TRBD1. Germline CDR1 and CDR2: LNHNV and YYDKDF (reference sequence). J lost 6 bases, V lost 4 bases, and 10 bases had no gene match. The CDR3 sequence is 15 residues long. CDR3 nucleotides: TGTGCCACCAGCACCCGGACAGGGGAAGCGACCGAGCAGTACTTC. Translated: CATSTRTGEATEQYF.